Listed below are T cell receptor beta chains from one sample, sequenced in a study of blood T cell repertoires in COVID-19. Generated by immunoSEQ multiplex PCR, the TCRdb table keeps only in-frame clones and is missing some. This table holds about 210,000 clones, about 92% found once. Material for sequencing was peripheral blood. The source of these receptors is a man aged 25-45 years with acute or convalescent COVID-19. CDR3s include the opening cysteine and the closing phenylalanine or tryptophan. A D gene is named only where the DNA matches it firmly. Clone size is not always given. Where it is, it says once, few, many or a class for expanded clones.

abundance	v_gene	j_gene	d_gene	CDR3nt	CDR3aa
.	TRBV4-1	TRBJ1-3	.	TGCGCCAGCAGCCAATCTGCTGGAAACACCATATATTTT	CASSQSAGNTIYF
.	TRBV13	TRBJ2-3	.	TGTGCCAGCAGCTGGGGGGGGCTTGGAGATACGCAGTATTTT	CASSWGGLGDTQYF
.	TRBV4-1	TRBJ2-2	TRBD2	TGCGCACCCGAGAGCGGGGACTTCGGGGAGCTGTTTTTT	CAPESGDFGELFF
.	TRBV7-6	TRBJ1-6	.	TGTGCCAGCAGCTTAGATGGAGGTAATAATTCACCCCTCCACTTT	CASSLDGGNNSPLHF
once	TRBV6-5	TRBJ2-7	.	TGTGCCAGCAGTACCTCTACCCTGGACGAGCAGTACTTC	CASSTSTLDEQYF
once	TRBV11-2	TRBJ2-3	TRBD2	TGTGCCAGCAGATTCGGACTAGCGGGAATACGCACAGATACGCAGTATTTT	CASRFGLAGIRTDTQYF
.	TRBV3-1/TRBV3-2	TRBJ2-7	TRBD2	TGTGCCAGCAGCCAAGTTTGGCTAGCGGGATCCTACGAGCAGTACTTC	CASSQVWLAGSYEQYF
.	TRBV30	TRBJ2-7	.	TGTGCCTGGAGTGTACAAGTGTCCTCAGGGGTCATCGAGCAGTACTTC	CAWSVQVSSGVIEQYF
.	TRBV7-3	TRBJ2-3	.	TGTGCCAGCAGCCTCGGAGGGGCCTCGCAGTATTTT	CASSLGGASQYF
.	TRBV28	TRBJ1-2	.	TGTGCCAGCAGCTCTTATATAAACTATGGCTACACCTTC	CASSSYINYGYTF
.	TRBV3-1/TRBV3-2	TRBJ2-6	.	TGTGCCAGCGAACAGGGCTATGGGGCCAACGTCCTGACTTTC	CASEQGYGANVLTF
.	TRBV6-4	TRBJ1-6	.	TGTGCCAGCCTCGGTTATATGACCTATAATTCACCCCTCCACTTT	CASLGYMTYNSPLHF
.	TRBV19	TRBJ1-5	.	TGTGCCAGTAGTAAGGGGTATCAGCCCCAGCATTTT	CASSKGYQPQHF
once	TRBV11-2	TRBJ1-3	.	TGTGCCAGCAGCTCGATGGGGCCTTCAGGCACCATATATTTT	CASSSMGPSGTIYF
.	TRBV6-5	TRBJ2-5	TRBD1	TGTGCCAGCAGTACCGGTCCAGGGGGCGGGGAGACCCAGTACTTC	CASSTGPGGGETQYF
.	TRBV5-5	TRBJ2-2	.	TGTGCCAGCAGCTTACAGACCGCGAACACCGGGGAGCTGTTTTTT	CASSLQTANTGELFF
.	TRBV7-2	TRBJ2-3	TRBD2	TGTGCCAGCAGCTTAGGGCTGACTAGCGGGATCACAGATACGCAGTATTTT	CASSLGLTSGITDTQYF
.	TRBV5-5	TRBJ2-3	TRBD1	TGTGCCAGCAGCCCGGGACAGGCTTTAGATACGCAGTATTTT	CASSPGQALDTQYF
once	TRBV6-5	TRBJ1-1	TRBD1	TGTGCCAGCAGTTACTCTACGGACAGGTTGAACACTGAAGCTTTCTTT	CASSYSTDRLNTEAFF
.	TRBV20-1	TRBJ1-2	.	TGCAGTGCTTATACAAGTGGCTACACCTTC	CSAYTSGYTF
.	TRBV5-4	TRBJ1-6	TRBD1	TGTGCCAGCAGCCCGGGACAGGGGAATTCACCCTTCCACTTT	CASSPGQGNSPFHF
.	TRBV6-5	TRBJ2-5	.	TGTGCCAGCAGTTCGTCCACGCGGATGCGAGAGACCCAGTACTTC	CASSSSTRMRETQYF
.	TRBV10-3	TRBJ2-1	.	TGTGCCATCAGTGAGCCACGGCTCTCGGGTAATGAGCAGTTCTTC	CAISEPRLSGNEQFF
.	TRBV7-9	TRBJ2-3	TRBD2	TGTGCCAGCAGCTTCACTAGCGGGGGGTTAACAGATACGCAGTATTTT	CASSFTSGGLTDTQYF
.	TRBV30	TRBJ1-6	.	TGTGCCTCCCTGGGAGGCGGGGCGGAATCACCCCTCCACTTT	CASLGGGAESPLHF
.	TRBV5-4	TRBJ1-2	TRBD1	TGTGCCAGCAGCTTGTTTCACGGACAGGGGGTGGATGGCTACACCTTC	CASSLFHGQGVDGYTF
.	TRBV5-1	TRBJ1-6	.	TGCGCCAGCAGTCTGGACAGAAGCTCCTATAATTCACCCCTCCACTTT	CASSLDRSSYNSPLHF
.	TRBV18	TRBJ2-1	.	TGTGCCAGCTCACCAGCAGTTCACAATGAGCAGTTCTTC	CASSPAVHNEQFF
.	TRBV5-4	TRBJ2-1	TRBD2	TGTGCCAGCAGCTCTCATAGCGGGGGGGTGTATGAGCAGTTCTTC	CASSSHSGGVYEQFF
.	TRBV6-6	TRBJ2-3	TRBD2	TGTGCCAGCAGGATAGCGGGGGGGGCGCTAGATACGCAGTATTTT	CASRIAGGALDTQYF
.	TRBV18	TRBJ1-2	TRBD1	TGTGCCAGCTCACCAACCGGGACAGGGGTTGGCTACACCTTC	CASSPTGTGVGYTF
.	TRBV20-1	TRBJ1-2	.	TGCAGTGCTAGGATGAGCTATGGCTACACCTTC	CSARMSYGYTF
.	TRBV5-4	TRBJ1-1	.	TGTGCCAGCAGTCTAAACACTGAAGCTTTCTTT	CASSLNTEAFF
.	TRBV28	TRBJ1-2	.	TGTGCCAGCAGTTTGCGTTTGCGGGGAAACTATGGCTACACCTTC	CASSLRLRGNYGYTF
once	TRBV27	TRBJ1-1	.	TGTGCCAGCAGTTTATTGGGCACCCCAGGCACTGAAGCTTTCTTT	CASSLLGTPGTEAFF
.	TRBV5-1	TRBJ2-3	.	TGCGCCACCTCGAAAGGGGTAACAGATACGCAGTATTTT	CATSKGVTDTQYF
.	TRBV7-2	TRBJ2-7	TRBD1	TGTGCCAGCAGCTCGCGGACAGGGGGGTGGTACTTC	CASSSRTGGWYF
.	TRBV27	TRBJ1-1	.	TGTGCCAGCAGTTTATCCGGGGGGGTGTTTAGCACTGAAGCTTTCTTT	CASSLSGGVFSTEAFF
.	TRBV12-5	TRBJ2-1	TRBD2	TGTGCTAGTGGTTACCGGCTAGCGGGGGGGCGCAATGAGCAGTTCTTC	CASGYRLAGGRNEQFF
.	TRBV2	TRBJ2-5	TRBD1	TGTGCCAGCAGTGGAAATACAGGGGTTGCGACCCAGTACTTC	CASSGNTGVATQYF
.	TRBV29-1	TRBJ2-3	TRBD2	TGCAGCGTTGAGGGGACTAGCGGGCGAGCCACAGATACGCAGTATTTT	CSVEGTSGRATDTQYF
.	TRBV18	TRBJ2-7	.	TGTGCCAGCTCACCACCACAGAGCTCCTACGAGCAGTACTTC	CASSPPQSSYEQYF
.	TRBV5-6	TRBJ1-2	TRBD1	TGTGCCAGCAGCTTGGGACAGGGAACCTCTGGCTACACCTTC	CASSLGQGTSGYTF
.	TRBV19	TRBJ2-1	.	TGTGCCAGTAGTAGGTCGAGCTCCTACAATGAGCAGTTCTTC	CASSRSSSYNEQFF
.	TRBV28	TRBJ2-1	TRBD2	TGTGCCAGCAGCCCGATAGGCGGGGGGATCAATGAGCAGTTCTTC	CASSPIGGGINEQFF
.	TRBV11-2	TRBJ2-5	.	TGTGCCAGCAGCATTCTGGGACTCCAGTACTTC	CASSILGLQYF
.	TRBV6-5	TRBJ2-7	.	TGTGCCAGCAGTCGGTACCGCGAGCAGTACTTC	CASSRYREQYF
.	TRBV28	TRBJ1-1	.	.	CASSSSVNTEAFF
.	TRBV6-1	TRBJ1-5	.	TGTGCCAGCAGTGAAGATGGAGGGTCTCCTCAGCCCCAGCATTTT	CASSEDGGSPQPQHF